This TCR beta chain was observed in a study of T cell changes during pregnancy in multiple sclerosis (dated by TCRdb to the late 2010s). With regard to the full study: Changes in the T cell repertoire over the course of pregnancy were examined in this study in women with multiple sclerosis.

Library construction relied on the immunoSEQ multiplex PCR assay. TCRdb provides this immuneACCESS table in a form limited to in-frame rearrangements. Some clones are lacking; in checked studies, under half of them reflect an unresolved V gene, and why the rest are absent is not known. The sample records about 42,000 clones, more than 85% of which are singletons. Of the sample, almost 2% is held by the ten largest clones. This clone occurred a few times. Its antigen remains unidentified. Within one base of it there is no much larger clone, and no base qualities were kept. Trimming removed 5 bases from V and 2 bases from J, leaving 11 bases between the germline ends. CDR1 and CDR2, looked up from the germline V gene, are SQVTM and ANQGSEA. The cysteine opens and the phenylalanine closes a CDR3 of 13 amino acids. The entry retains the CDR3 DNA only, 39 bases that are in frame from base 1.

The sequence was collected from a female donor in good health, enrolled as a control in a pregnancy study. Sequenced here: CD4+ T cells from peripheral blood mononuclear cells, sampled after pregnancy. Recombination connected TRBV29-1 to TRBJ2-3, with no confident D gene call. The bases are TGCAGCGTTCGTGGCCGCTCCACAGATACGCAGTATTTT. It encodes CSVRGRSTDTQYF.